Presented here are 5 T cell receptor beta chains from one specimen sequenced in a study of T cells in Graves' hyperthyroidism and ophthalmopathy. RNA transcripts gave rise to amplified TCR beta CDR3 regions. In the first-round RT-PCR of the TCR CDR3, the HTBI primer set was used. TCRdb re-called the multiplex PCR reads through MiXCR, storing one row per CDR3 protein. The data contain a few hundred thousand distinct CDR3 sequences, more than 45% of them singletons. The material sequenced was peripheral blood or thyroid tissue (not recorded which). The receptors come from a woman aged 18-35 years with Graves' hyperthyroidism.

Here the CDR3 reads CASSVPGQAFF. The CDR3 DNA reads TGTGCCAGCAGCGTCCCAGGACAGGCTTTCTTT. This chain links TRBV7-3 with TRBJ1-1, with D possibly being TRBD1 (6 bases). CDR1 and CDR2 (germline): SGHTA, FQGTGA. The ends were cut back, 5 bases at V and 11 bases at J, with 12 bases in the middle. The CDR3 consists of 11 residues. The variable domain in full, completed from reference TRBV7-3 and TRBJ1-1, reads GAGVSQTPSNKVTEKGKYVELRCDPISGHTALYWYRQSLGQGPEFLIYFQGTGAADDSGLPNDRFFAVRPEGSVSTLKIQRTERGDSAVYLCASSVPGQAFFGQGTRLTVV.

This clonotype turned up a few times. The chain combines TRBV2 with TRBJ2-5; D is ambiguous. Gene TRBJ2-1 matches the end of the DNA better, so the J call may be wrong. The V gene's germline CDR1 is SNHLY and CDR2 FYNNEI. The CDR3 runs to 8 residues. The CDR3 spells CASRSQFF. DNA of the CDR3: TGTGCCAGCAGATCACAGTTCTTC.

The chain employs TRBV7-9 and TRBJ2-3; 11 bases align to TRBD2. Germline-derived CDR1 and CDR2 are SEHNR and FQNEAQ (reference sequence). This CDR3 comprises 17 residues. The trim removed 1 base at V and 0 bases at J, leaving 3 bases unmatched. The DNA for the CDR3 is TGTGCCAGCAGCTTAGGACTAGCGGGAACTAGCACAGATACGCAGTATTTT. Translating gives CASSLGLAGTSTDTQYF.

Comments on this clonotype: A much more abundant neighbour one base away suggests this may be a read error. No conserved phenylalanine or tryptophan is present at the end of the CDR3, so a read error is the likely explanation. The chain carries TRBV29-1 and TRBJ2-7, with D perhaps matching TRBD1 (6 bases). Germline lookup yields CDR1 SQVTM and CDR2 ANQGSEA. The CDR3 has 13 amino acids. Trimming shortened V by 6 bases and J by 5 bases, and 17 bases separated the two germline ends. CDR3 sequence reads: CSVYRDVADEQYL. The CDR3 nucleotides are TGCAGCGTCTACAGGGATGTCGCCGACGAGCAGTACCTC.

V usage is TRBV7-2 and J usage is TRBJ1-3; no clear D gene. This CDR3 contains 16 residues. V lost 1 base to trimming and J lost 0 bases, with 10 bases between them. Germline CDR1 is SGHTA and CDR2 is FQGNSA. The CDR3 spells CASSLVAPDSGNTIYF. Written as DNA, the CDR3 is TGTGCCAGCAGCTTAGTAGCGCCCGACTCTGGAAACACCATATATTTT.